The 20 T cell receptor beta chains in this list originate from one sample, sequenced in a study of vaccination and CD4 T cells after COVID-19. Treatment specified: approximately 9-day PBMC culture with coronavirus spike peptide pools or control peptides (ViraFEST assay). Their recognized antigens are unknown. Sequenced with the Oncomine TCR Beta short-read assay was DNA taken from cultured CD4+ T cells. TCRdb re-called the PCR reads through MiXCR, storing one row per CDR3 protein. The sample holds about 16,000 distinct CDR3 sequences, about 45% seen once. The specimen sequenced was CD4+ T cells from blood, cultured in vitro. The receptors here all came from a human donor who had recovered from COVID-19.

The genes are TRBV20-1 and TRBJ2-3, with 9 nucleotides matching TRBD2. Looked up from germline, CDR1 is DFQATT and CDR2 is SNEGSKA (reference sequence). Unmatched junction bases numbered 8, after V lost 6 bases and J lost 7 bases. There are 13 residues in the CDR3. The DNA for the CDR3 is TGCAGTGCGGGACTAGCCGCCCTCAATACGCAGTATTTT. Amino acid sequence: CSAGLAALNTQYF.

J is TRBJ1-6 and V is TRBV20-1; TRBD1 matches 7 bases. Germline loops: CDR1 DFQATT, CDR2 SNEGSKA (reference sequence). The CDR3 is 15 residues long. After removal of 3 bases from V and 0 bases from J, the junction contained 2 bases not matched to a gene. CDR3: CSARGQSSYNSPLHF. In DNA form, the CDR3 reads TGCAGTGCTAGGGGACAGAGCTCCTATAATTCACCCCTCCACTTT.

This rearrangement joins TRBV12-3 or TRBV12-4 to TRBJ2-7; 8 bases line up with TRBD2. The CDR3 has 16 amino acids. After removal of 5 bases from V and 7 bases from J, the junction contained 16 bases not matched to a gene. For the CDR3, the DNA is TGTGCCAGCAGTCTGATAGGGGCTAGCGGGTCGGGGGAGCAGTACTTC. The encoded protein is CASSLIGASGSGEQYF.

As DNA, the CDR3 is TGTGCCAGCTCACCCCAGGGAAGCTCCTATAATTCACCCCTCCACTTT. This sequence encodes CASSPQGSSYNSPLHF. The rearrangement uses TRBV18 and TRBJ1-6, with a possible D match to TRBD1 (5 bases). Trimming removed 3 bases from V and 0 bases from J, with 9 bases in between. The CDR3 consists of 16 residues. Looked up from germline, CDR1 is KGHSH and CDR2 is LQKENI. Drawing the rest from reference TRBV18 and TRBJ1-6, the complete variable domain is NAGVMQNPRHLVRRRGQEARLRCSPMKGHSHVYWYRQLPEEGLKFMVYLQKENIIDESGMPKERFSAEFPKEGPSILRIQQVVRGDSAAYFCASSPQGSSYNSPLHFGNGTRLTVT.

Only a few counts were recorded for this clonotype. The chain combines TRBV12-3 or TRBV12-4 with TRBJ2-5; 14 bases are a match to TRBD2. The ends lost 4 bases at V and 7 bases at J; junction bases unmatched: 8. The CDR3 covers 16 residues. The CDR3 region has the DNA TGTGCCAGCAGTTCCCGGACTAGCGGGGGGAAGGGGACCCAGTACTTC. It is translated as CASSSRTSGGKGTQYF.

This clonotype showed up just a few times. This CDR3 is CASSRTQETQYF. CDR3 coding DNA: TGTGCCAGCAGTAGGACTCAAGAGACCCAGTACTTC. V gene TRBV2 combines with J gene TRBJ2-5; perhaps TRBD2 as D (5 bases). Germline-derived CDR1 and CDR2 are SNHLY and FYNNEI. The length of the CDR3 is 12 residues. V shed 5 bases and J shed 2 bases, with 6 bases lying between them.

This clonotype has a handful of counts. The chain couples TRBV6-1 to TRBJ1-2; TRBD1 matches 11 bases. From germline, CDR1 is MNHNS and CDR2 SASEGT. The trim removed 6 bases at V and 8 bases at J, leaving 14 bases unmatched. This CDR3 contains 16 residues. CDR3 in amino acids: CASRTGTGGVRKGYTF. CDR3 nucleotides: TGTGCCAGCAGAACCGGGACAGGGGGTGTGCGGAAAGGCTACACCTTC.

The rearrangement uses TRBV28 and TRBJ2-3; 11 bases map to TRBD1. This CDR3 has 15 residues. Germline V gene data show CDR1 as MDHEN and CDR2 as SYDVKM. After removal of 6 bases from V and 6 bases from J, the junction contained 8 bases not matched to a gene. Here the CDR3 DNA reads TGTGCCAGCAGAACCGGGACAGGGGGACGGGATACGCAGTATTTT. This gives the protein CASRTGTGGRDTQYF.

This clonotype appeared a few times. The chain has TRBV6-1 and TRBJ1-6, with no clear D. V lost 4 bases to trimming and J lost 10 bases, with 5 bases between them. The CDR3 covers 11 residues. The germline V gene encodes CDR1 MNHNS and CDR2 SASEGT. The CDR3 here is CASSGGSPLHF. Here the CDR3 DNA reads TGTGCCAGCAGTGGAGGGTCACCCCTCCACTTT.

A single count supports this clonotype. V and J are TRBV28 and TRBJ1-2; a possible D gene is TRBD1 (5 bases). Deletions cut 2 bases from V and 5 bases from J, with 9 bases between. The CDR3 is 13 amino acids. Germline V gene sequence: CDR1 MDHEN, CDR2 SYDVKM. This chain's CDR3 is CASSLQGRYGYTF. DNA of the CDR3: TGTGCCAGCAGTTTACAGGGACGGTATGGCTACACCTTC.

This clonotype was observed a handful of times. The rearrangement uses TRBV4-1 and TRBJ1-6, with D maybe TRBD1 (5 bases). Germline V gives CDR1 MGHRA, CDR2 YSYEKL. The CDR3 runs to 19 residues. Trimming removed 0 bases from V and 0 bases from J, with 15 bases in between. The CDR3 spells CASSQEGVGDSSYNSPLHF. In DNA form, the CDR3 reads TGCGCCAGCAGCCAAGAGGGGGTAGGAGATAGCTCCTATAATTCACCCCTCCACTTT.

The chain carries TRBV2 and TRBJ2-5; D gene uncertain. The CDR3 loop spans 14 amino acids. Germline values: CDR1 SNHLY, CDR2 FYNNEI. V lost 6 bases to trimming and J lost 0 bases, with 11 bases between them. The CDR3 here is CASSLTEYQETQYF. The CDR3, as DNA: TGTGCCAGCAGCCTAACAGAGTACCAAGAGACCCAGTACTTC.

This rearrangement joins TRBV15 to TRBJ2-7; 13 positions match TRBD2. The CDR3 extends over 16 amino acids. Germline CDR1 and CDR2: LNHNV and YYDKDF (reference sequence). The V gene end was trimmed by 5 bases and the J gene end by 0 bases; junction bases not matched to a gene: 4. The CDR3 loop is CATSGGLAGLSYEQYF. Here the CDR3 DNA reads TGTGCCACCAGCGGGGGACTAGCGGGGCTCTCCTACGAGCAGTACTTC.

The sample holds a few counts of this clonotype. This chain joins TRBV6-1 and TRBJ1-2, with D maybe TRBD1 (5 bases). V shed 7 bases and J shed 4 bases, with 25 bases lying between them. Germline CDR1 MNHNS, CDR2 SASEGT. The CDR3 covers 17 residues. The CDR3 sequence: CASTPTQGDPRAYGYTF. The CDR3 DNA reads TGTGCCAGCACCCCGACACAAGGGGATCCCAGAGCCTATGGCTACACCTTC.

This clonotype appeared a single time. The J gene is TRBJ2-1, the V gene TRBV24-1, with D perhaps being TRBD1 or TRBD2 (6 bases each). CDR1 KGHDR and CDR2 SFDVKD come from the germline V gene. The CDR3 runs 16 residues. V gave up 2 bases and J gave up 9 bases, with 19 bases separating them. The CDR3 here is CATSDCRGVGICEQFF. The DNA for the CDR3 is TGTGCCACCAGTGATTGTAGGGGGGTGGGTATTTGTGAGCAGTTCTTC.

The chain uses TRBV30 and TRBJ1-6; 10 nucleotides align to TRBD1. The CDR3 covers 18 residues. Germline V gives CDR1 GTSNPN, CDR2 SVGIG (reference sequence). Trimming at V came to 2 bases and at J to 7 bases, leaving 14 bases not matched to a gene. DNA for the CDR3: TGTGCCTGGAGTCGGGGCCTAAGTAGGGGACAGGGGAATTCACCCCTCCACTTT. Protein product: CAWSRGLSRGQGNSPLHF.

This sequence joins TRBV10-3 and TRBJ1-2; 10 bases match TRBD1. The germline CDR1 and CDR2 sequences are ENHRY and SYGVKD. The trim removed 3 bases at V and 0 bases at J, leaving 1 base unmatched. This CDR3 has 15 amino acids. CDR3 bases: TGTGCCATCAGTGAAGGGACAGGGGCTAACTATGGCTACACCTTC. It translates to CAISEGTGANYGYTF.

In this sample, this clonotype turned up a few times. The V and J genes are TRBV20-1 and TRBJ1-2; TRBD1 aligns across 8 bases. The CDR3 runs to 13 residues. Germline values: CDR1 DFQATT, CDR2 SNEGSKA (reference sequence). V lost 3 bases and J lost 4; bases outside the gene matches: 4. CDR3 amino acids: CSASPGQVYGYTF. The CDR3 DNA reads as TGCAGTGCTAGCCCGGGACAGGTCTATGGCTACACCTTC.

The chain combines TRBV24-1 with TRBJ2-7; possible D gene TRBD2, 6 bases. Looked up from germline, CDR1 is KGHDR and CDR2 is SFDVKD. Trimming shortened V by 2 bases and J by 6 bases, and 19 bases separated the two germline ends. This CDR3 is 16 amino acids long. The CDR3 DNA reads TGTGCCACCAGTGATTCGGAGGGATACCGCACGGGCGAGCAGTACTTC. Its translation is CATSDSEGYRTGEQYF.

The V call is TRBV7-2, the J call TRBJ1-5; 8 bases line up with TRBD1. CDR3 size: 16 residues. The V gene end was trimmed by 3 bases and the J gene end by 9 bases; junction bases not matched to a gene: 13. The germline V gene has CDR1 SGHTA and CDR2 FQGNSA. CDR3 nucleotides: TGTGCCAGCAGCTTTACTGGACAGGGAGCTGTGGGGCCCCAGCATTTT. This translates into CASSFTGQGAVGPQHF.